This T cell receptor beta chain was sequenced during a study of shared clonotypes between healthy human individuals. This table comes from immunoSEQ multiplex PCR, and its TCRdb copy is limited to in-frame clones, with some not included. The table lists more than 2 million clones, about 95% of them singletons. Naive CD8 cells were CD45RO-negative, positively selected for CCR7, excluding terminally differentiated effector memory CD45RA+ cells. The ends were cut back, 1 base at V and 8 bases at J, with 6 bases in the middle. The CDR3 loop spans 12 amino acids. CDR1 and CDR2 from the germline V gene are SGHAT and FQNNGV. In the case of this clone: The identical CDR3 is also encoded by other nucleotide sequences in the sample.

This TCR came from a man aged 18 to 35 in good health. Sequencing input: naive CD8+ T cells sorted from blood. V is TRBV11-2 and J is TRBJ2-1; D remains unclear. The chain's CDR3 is CASSLAGYEQFF. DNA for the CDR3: TGTGCCAGCAGCTTAGCCGGGTATGAGCAGTTCTTC.